One and the same sample provided the 30 T cell receptor beta chains below, sequenced in a study of control samples from healthy donors and cancer patients. TCRdb keeps only in-frame clones here, not all; method: immunoSEQ multiplex PCR. The table records 150,000 or so clones, 85% to 90% of them present only once. The sample was blood. These receptors were collected from a man younger than 30 in good health.

The chain links TRBV5-6 to TRBJ1-3; no reliable D call. Trimming stripped 4 bases from V and 0 bases from J, with 14 bases between. This CDR3 has 16 residues. Germline V CDR1 and CDR2: SGHDT, YYEEEE. The CDR3 DNA is TGTGCCAGCAGCCCCGGTGGGCGGGACTCTGGAAACACCATATATTTT. It encodes CASSPGGRDSGNTIYF.

This clone was seen only once. The chain links TRBV15 to TRBJ2-3, with D unclear. The CDR3 has 14 residues. V gave up 0 bases and J gave up 4 bases, with 8 bases separating them. CDR1 and CDR2 from the germline V gene are LNHNV and YYDKDF (reference sequence). Here the CDR3 reads CATSRDGNPDTQYF. CDR3 bases: TGTGCCACCAGCAGAGATGGGAACCCAGATACGCAGTATTTT.

The rearrangement joins TRBV7-2 to TRBJ1-1; D is unclear. The CDR3 loop spans 14 amino acids. The V gene lost 2 bases and the J gene lost 0 bases, with 7 bases spanning the gap. Per germline, CDR1 SGHTA and CDR2 FQGNSA. CDR3 sequence reads: CASSLTALNTEAFF. In DNA form, the CDR3 reads TGTGCCAGCAGCTTAACAGCTCTGAACACTGAAGCTTTCTTT.

The rearrangement uses TRBV3-1 (or the pseudogene TRBV3-2) and TRBJ2-2; D uncertain. The CDR3 contains 15 residues. CDR1 and CDR2 (germline): LGHDT, YNNKEL (reference sequence). Trimming left V 4 bases short and J 0 bases short, with 9 bases between. The CDR3 is CASSPPIANTGELFF. The CDR3 DNA is TGTGCCAGCAGCCCGCCGATCGCGAACACCGGGGAGCTGTTTTTT.

The chain couples TRBV2 to TRBJ1-1; D not resolved. The germline CDR1 and CDR2 sequences are SNHLY and FYNNEI. The CDR3 totals 13 residues. Trimming left V 4 bases short and J 4 bases short, with 10 bases between. The CDR3 region is CASSVQEATEAFF. CDR3 sequence (DNA): TGTGCCAGCAGTGTACAAGAGGCCACTGAAGCTTTCTTT. Combining the CDR3 with reference TRBV2 and TRBJ1-1 gives the whole variable domain EPEVTQTPSHQVTQMGQEVILRCVPISNHLYFYWYRQILGQKVEFLVSFYNNEISEKSEIFDDQFSVERPDGSNFTLKIRSTKLEDSAMYFCASSVQEATEAFFGQGTRLTVV.

This chain joins TRBV28 and TRBJ1-2, with D perhaps TRBD1 (5 bases). V was trimmed by 1 base and J by 4 bases, leaving 10 bases between them. This CDR3 spans 14 amino acids. CDR1 is MDHEN and CDR2 is SYDVKM in the germline V gene. For the CDR3, the DNA is TGTGCCAGCAGTTTATCACGGAGGGGCTATGGCTACACCTTC. Translated, it gives CASSLSRRGYGYTF.

This clone was observed a single time. Mismatch with germline at one junction end may stem from a read error. In nucleotides, the CDR3 is TGCGCCAGCAGGCTGGGGGGGACTCTTAACACCGGGGAGCTGTTTTTT. Protein product: CASRLGGTLNTGELFF. This sequence joins TRBV7-3 and TRBJ2-2, with 7 positions matching TRBD2. The CDR3 spans 16 residues. Germline CDR1 is SGHTA and CDR2 is FQGTGA.

The CDR3 DNA is TGTGCCAGCAGAAAAACCGGGGGGGCAAAGTATGTTGAGCAGTTCTTC. It specifies CASRKTGGAKYVEQFF. The chain joins TRBV6-6 to TRBJ2-1; 8 bases are a match to TRBD2. The CDR3 has 16 amino acids. V lost 6 bases to trimming and J lost 9 bases; unmatched junction nucleotides: 16. Germline V gives CDR1 MNHNY, CDR2 SVGAGI (reference sequence).

The chain joins TRBV9 to TRBJ1-2; D gene unclear. Germline lookup yields CDR1 SGDLS and CDR2 YYNGEE. The germline V and J ends were trimmed by 2 bases and 0 bases, with 8 bases remaining between them. The CDR3 has 14 residues. The chain's CDR3 is CASSVLAANYGYTF. DNA of the CDR3: TGTGCCAGCAGCGTGCTAGCAGCTAACTATGGCTACACCTTC.

This clone was seen a few times. This chain connects TRBV30 to TRBJ1-2; no clear D gene. The CDR3 runs to 12 residues. V shed 1 base and J shed 5 bases, with 8 bases lying between them. Germline CDR1 is GTSNPN and CDR2 is SVGIG (reference sequence). The CDR3 DNA follows: TGTGCCTGGAGTGGGTCAAGATATGGCTACACCTTC. Translating gives CAWSGSRYGYTF.

This clone was seen a single time. V gene TRBV14 combines with J gene TRBJ1-6; no definite D call. The CDR3 runs 12 residues. The V and J ends lost 3 bases and 5 bases respectively, with 2 bases between them. The germline V gene has CDR1 SGHDN and CDR2 FVKESK. CDR3 DNA: TGTGCCAGCAGCCAGAATAATTCACCCCTCCACTTT. Protein sequence: CASSQNNSPLHF.

The V gene is TRBV2, the J gene TRBJ1-4; 10 bases map to TRBD1. Germline values: CDR1 SNHLY, CDR2 FYNNEI. The CDR3 spans 13 residues. J gave up 8 bases and V 9 bases, and 6 bases lay outside the gene matches. In DNA form, the CDR3 reads TGTGCCAGGGGAGACAGGGGGCAAGAAAAACTGTTTTTT. It is translated as CARGDRGQEKLFF.

The chain joins TRBV6-5 to TRBJ2-6, with a possible D match to TRBD2 (6 bases). Germline V gene data show CDR1 as MNHEY and CDR2 as SVGAGI. The germline V and J ends were trimmed by 4 bases and 4 bases, with 11 bases remaining between them. The CDR3 covers 15 residues. The DNA of the CDR3 is TGTGCCAGCAGTTCCGATGGGAGGGGGGCCAACGTCCTGACTTTC. This encodes CASSSDGRGANVLTF.

This chain connects TRBV30 to TRBJ2-7; TRBD2 matches at 8 bases. Germline V gene data show CDR1 as GTSNPN and CDR2 as SVGIG (reference sequence). J lost 2 bases, V lost 3 bases, and 3 bases had no gene match. The CDR3 runs to 13 residues. CDR3 coding DNA: TGTGCCTGGAGGAGAGCGGGGGCCTACGAGCAGTACTTC. This codes for CAWRRAGAYEQYF.

The chain joins TRBV21-1 to TRBJ2-4; the table's D call, TRBD1, has no DNA check behind it. TRBV21-1 is a recognized pseudogene. The CDR3 is 19 amino acids. The CDR3 region has the DNA TGTGCCAGCACCCCGGGACAGGGGGTGGTCCTTTGGTCGAGAAACATTCAGTACTTC. It encodes CASTPGQGVVLWSRNIQYF.

The chain combines TRBV28 with TRBJ2-7, with unresolved D. Per germline, CDR1 MDHEN and CDR2 SYDVKM. This CDR3 has 9 residues. The V end was cut by 5 bases, the J end by 9 bases, with 5 bases between. The CDR3 sequence is CASSHWQYF. CDR3 bases: TGTGCCAGCAGTCACTGGCAGTACTTC.

The chain carries TRBV5-4 and TRBJ1-4; D may be TRBD1 (6 bases). The CDR3 loop spans 15 amino acids. Germline CDR1 is SGHNT and CDR2 is YYREEE (reference sequence). The ends were cut back, 4 bases at V and 0 bases at J, with 10 bases in the middle. The CDR3 loop reads CASSKDSPTNEKLFF. In DNA form, the CDR3 reads TGTGCCAGCAGCAAGGACAGTCCAACTAATGAAAAACTGTTTTTT.

The V call is TRBV6-6, the J call TRBJ2-4; TRBD1 matches at 7 bases. This CDR3 spans 12 amino acids. Germline values: CDR1 MNHNY, CDR2 SVGAGI (reference sequence). Unmatched junction bases numbered 5, after V lost 11 bases and J lost 4 bases. The CDR3 is CASQGDKNIQYF. The CDR3 DNA reads as TGTGCCTCCCAGGGGGATAAAAACATTCAGTACTTC.

The V gene is TRBV10-1, the J gene TRBJ1-1; no definite D call. Germline V gene sequence: CDR1 WNHNN, CDR2 SYGVQD (reference sequence). The CDR3 totals 15 residues. Trimming shortened V by 2 bases and J by 0 bases, and 10 bases separated the two germline ends. The CDR3 loop is CASSEVNLMNTEAFF. For the CDR3, the DNA is TGCGCCAGCAGTGAGGTTAACCTTATGAACACTGAAGCTTTCTTT.

This sequence joins TRBV7-2 and TRBJ2-7; 10 bases are shared with TRBD2. There are 14 residues in the CDR3. J gave up 6 bases and V 3 bases, and 5 bases lay outside the gene matches. Per germline, CDR1 SGHTA and CDR2 FQGNSA. The CDR3 spells CASSFTSGTSEQYF. CDR3 nucleotide sequence: TGTGCCAGCAGCTTCACTAGCGGGACGTCCGAGCAGTACTTC.

The gene calls are TRBV11-3 and TRBJ2-3; D is perhaps TRBD2 (6 bases). From germline, CDR1 is SGHNT and CDR2 YENEEA. Trimming pared 5 bases from V and 2 bases from J, leaving 8 bases between. This CDR3 spans 13 amino acids. CDR3 nucleotide sequence: TGTGCCAGCAGCGGGGGGACCACAGATACGCAGTATTTT. This encodes CASSGGTTDTQYF. Complete variable domain (other parts from reference TRBV11-3 and TRBJ2-3): EAGVVQSPRYKIIEKKQPVAFWCNPISGHNTLYWYLQNLGQGPELLIRYENEEAVDDSQLPKDRFSAERLKGVDSTLKIQPAELGDSAVYLCASSGGTTDTQYFGPGTRLTVL.

This clone showed up just once. CDR3: CASSFRGGANVLTF. The CDR3 DNA follows: TGTGCCAGCAGCTTCCGAGGGGGGGCCAACGTCCTGACTTTC. This sequence joins TRBV7-2 and TRBJ2-6; D is perhaps TRBD2 (5 bases). The CDR3 runs to 14 residues. Deletions cut 3 bases from V and 4 bases from J, with 7 bases between. Per the germline V gene, CDR1 is SGHTA and CDR2 is FQGNSA.

The chain is built from TRBV7-2 and TRBJ1-1; TRBD1 might be the D (6 bases). The V gene's germline CDR1 is SGHTA and CDR2 FQGNSA. The CDR3 totals 14 residues. V was pared by 3 bases and J by 1 base, with 9 bases between. The CDR3 DNA is TGTGCCAGCAGCTTTATACAGGGGAACACTGAAGCTTTCTTT. Encoded protein: CASSFIQGNTEAFF.

This chain connects TRBV9 to TRBJ2-7; 9 bases map to TRBD2. Germline V lookup: CDR1 SGDLS, CDR2 YYNGEE. Unmatched junction bases numbered 16, after V lost 5 bases and J lost 7 bases. CDR3 length: 16 residues. CDR3 in amino acids: CASSPIALAGRGEQYF. The CDR3 DNA is TGTGCCAGCAGTCCTATAGCTCTAGCGGGGCGGGGGGAGCAGTACTTC.

The chain uses TRBV6-5 and TRBJ1-3; 7 bases are a match to TRBD1. This CDR3 is built from 15 residues. V trimming: 5 bases; J trimming: 2 bases; junction bases outside the gene matches: 6. CDR1 is MNHEY, CDR2 SVGAGI, per germline. CDR3 bases: TGTGCCAGCAGTCCCACAGGGGCTGCTGGAAACACCATATATTTT. Encoded protein: CASSPTGAAGNTIYF.

The chain is built from TRBV4-1 and TRBJ2-7; TRBD1 matches at 11 bases. Trimming took 1 base from V and 4 from J; bases not matched to a gene: 9. Germline V CDR1 and CDR2: MGHRA, YSYEKL. This CDR3 comprises 17 residues. CDR3: CASSQAGDRGISYEQYF. The CDR3 nucleotides are TGCGCCAGCAGCCAAGCTGGGGACAGGGGGATATCGTACGAGCAGTACTTC.

The chain couples TRBV5-6 to TRBJ2-7; D not certain. This CDR3 is built from 13 residues. Germline CDR1 and CDR2: SGHDT and YYEEEE. Deletions cut 2 bases from V and 1 base from J, with 7 bases between. The CDR3 reads CASSFSVSYEQYF. For the CDR3, the DNA is TGTGCCAGCAGCTTCAGTGTATCCTACGAGCAGTACTTC. Together with reference TRBV5-6 and TRBJ2-7, the CDR3 gives the full variable domain: DAGVTQSPTHLIKTRGQQVTLRCSPKSGHDTVSWYQQALGQGPQFIFQYYEEEERQRGNFPDRFSGHQFPNYSSELNVNALLLGDSALYLCASSFSVSYEQYFGPGTRLTVT.

The chain uses TRBV12-3 or TRBV12-4 and TRBJ1-1, with D uncertain. The CDR3 extends over 13 amino acids. With 1 base removed from V and 0 bases from J, the gap between germline ends came to 3 bases. Here the CDR3 reads CASSLVLNTEAFF. The CDR3 bases are TGTGCCAGCAGTTTAGTCCTGAACACTGAAGCTTTCTTT.

This rearrangement joins TRBV6-5 to TRBJ2-7, with D perhaps matching TRBD1 (5 bases). Trimming shortened V by 6 bases and J by 3 bases, and 9 bases separated the two germline ends. Germline CDR1 MNHEY, CDR2 SVGAGI. The CDR3 runs 12 residues. Written as DNA, the CDR3 is TGTGCCAGCAGCCGCGACAGCTACGAGCAGTACTTC. Its protein product is CASSRDSYEQYF.

The rearrangement joins TRBV19 to TRBJ2-3; 8 nucleotides agree with TRBD2. Germline CDR1 reads LNHDA; CDR2 reads SQIVND (reference sequence). This CDR3 comprises 15 residues. The trim removed 6 bases at V and 1 base at J, leaving 6 bases unmatched. CDR3 sequence: CASSAGGAGTDTQYF. CDR3 nucleotides: TGTGCCAGTAGCGCCGGGGGGGCAGGCACAGATACGCAGTATTTT.